Sequencing of this TCR beta chain was carried out in a study of blood T cells in healthy people across ages. This clonotype was seen a handful of times. What it recognizes is unknown. Findings of the study overall: Long-lived donors had more naive CD4+ cells and higher diversity than aged donors.

Ten milliliters of peripheral blood were drawn from each donor into EDTA-treated tubes. Samples had at least 6.5 million PBMCs isolated from them. Sample-barcoded 5' priming and a J-beta primer mix drove a second PCR of about 6 to 12 cycles. From the 5' RACE reads, TCRdb called clonotypes with MiXCR, one entry per CDR3 protein. The data hold around 1,600,000 distinct CDR3 sequences, with approximately 42% observed a single time. Germline V gives CDR1 SGHVS, CDR2 FNYEAQ. The V and J ends lost 1 base and 5 bases respectively, with 18 bases between them. This CDR3 region has 17 residues. The TCR was taken from a woman aged 18-30 years in good health. V usage is TRBV7-6 and J usage is TRBJ2-1; perhaps TRBD2 as D (7 bases). Material for sequencing was blood. CDR3 nucleotides: TGTGCCAGCAGCTTAGTTTCAGGGGCTAGCGGTAACAATGAGCAGTTCTTC. It specifies CASSLVSGASGNNEQFF.